The 6 T cell receptor beta chains below were found in one sample sequenced in a study of blood T cell repertoires in COVID-19. Data came from immunoSEQ multiplex PCR; TCRdb stores just in-frame clones and leaves some out. Found here are just under 350,000 clones, 87% of them singletons; the top ten hold roughly 6.3%. The material sequenced was peripheral blood. The receptors stem from a woman aged 45-65 years with COVID-19, enrolled during active disease.

The chain employs TRBV19 and TRBJ1-5; 9 bases are shared with TRBD1. Losses at the gene ends were 7 bases for V and 6 bases for J; bases not matched to a gene: 7. The CDR3 has 14 residues. Germline assignment: CDR1 LNHDA and CDR2 SQIVND (reference sequence). The DNA for the CDR3 is TGTGCCAGTAACCGGGACAGGGAAGGTCAGCCCCAGCATTTT. This codes for CASNRDREGQPQHF.

The chain carries TRBV14 and TRBJ1-4; 8 bases agree with TRBD1. This CDR3 has 17 residues. V lost 0 bases, J lost 7 bases, and 10 bases stayed unmatched. Germline CDR1 SGHDN, CDR2 FVKESK. CDR3 amino acids: CASSQEIWTGLPEKLFF. In DNA form, the CDR3 reads TGTGCCAGCAGCCAAGAGATATGGACAGGGCTCCCTGAAAAACTGTTTTTT.

The chain has TRBV11-2 and TRBJ1-1, with D possibly being TRBD1 (5 bases). There are 15 residues in the CDR3. With 0 bases removed from V and 0 bases from J, the gap between germline ends came to 8 bases. Germline-derived CDR1 and CDR2 are SGHAT and FQNNGV. The CDR3 sequence: CASSLEAGMNTEAFF. In DNA, the CDR3 is TGTGCCAGCAGCTTAGAGGCAGGGATGAACACTGAAGCTTTCTTT.

J is TRBJ2-2 and V is TRBV5-6; 7 bases match TRBD2. V shed 0 bases and J 4 bases; nucleotides not matched to a gene: 6. CDR1 and CDR2 from the germline V gene are SGHDT and YYEEEE. The CDR3 spans 16 residues. The chain's CDR3 is CASSLVGRGPTGELFF. The CDR3 nucleotides read TGTGCCAGCAGCTTGGTGGGGAGGGGCCCCACCGGGGAGCTGTTTTTT.

The rearrangement joins TRBV19 to TRBJ2-7; TRBD2 matches at 8 bases. The germline V gene has CDR1 LNHDA and CDR2 SQIVND (reference sequence). The CDR3 sequence is 14 residues long. After removal of 6 bases from V and 3 bases from J, the junction contained 7 bases not matched to a gene. The CDR3, as DNA: TGTGCCAGTAGCCGACAGGCGGGGGGCTACGAGCAGTACTTC. Translated: CASSRQAGGYEQYF.

The CDR3: CASSLGGGTNTGELFF. The CDR3 DNA reads as TGTGCCAGCAGCTTGGGGGGCGGGACGAACACCGGGGAGCTGTTTTTT. The chain combines TRBV5-4 with TRBJ2-2; maybe TRBD2 (6 bases). CDR3 length: 16 amino acids. Germline CDR1 and CDR2: SGHNT and YYREEE (reference sequence). Trimming shortened V by 0 bases and J by 0 bases, and 9 bases separated the two germline ends. Supplemented by reference TRBV5-4 and TRBJ2-2, the full variable domain reads ETGVTQSPTHLIKTRGQQVTLRCSSQSGHNTVSWYQQALGQGPQFIFQYYREEENGRGNFPPRFSGLQFPNYSSELNVNALELDDSALYLCASSLGGGTNTGELFFGEGSRLTVL.